This TCR beta chain comes out of a study of CD8 T cells in Susac syndrome. Notes on the study in general: The study's TCR sequencing and HLA analysis drew on a certain number of individuals. That number was acknowledged as relatively small.

About this clonotype itself: Its antigen is currently unknown.

The V and J ends lost 1 base and 4 bases respectively, with 8 bases between them. The CDR3 is 13 residues long. Germline V gene lookup returns CDR1 SGHTA and CDR2 FQGNSA. The RNA input was roughly 0.45 to 1 ug, and it was reverse transcribed with random hexamers. immunoSEQ multiplex PCR amplified TCR beta CDR3 across 54 Vbeta, 13 Jbeta. TCRdb passed the immunoSEQ multiplex PCR reads through MiXCR, listing each CDR3 protein once. The sample lists roughly 150,000 distinct CDR3 sequences, around 90% occurring once. V and J are TRBV7-2 and TRBJ2-7, with D unresolved. The source is a human donor in good health. Sequencing was performed on CD4+ T cells from PBMCs. DNA of the CDR3: TGTGCCAGCAGCTTAGGGGAACCTTACGAGCAGTACTTC. It codes for CASSLGEPYEQYF. Supplemented by reference TRBV7-2 and TRBJ2-7, the full variable domain reads GAGVSQSPSNKVTEKGKDVELRCDPISGHTALYWYRQSLGQGLEFLIYFQGNSAPDKSGLPSDRFSAERTGGSVSTLTIQRTQQEDSAVYLCASSLGEPYEQYFGPGTRLTVT.